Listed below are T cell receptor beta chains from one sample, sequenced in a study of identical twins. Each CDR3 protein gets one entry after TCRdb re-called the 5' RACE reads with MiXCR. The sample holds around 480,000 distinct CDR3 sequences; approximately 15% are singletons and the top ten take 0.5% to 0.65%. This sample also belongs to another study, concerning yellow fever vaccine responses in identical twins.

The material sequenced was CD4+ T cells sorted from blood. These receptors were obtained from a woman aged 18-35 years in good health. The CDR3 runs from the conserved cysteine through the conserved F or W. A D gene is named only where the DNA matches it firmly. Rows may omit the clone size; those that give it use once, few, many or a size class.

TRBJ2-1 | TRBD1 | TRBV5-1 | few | CASSRGTGGRNEQFF | TGCGCCAGCAGCAGAGGGACAGGGGGACGGAATGAGCAGTTCTTC
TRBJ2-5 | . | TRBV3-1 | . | CASSQGSGLETQYF | TGTGCCAGCAGCCAAGGTTCCGGGCTCGAGACCCAGTACTTC
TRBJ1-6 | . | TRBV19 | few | CASSIDPGSPLHF | TGTGCCAGTAGTATCGACCCTGGATCACCCCTCCACTTT
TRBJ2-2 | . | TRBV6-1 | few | CATTGYTGELFF | TGTGCCACCACAGGGTACACCGGGGAGCTGTTTTTT
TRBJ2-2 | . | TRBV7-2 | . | CASSTGTGVTTGELFF | TGTGCCAGCAGCACCGGGACGGGGGTCACGACCGGGGAGCTGTTTTTT
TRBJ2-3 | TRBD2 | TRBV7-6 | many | CASTRRRAGGINTDTQYF | TGTGCCAGCACCCGTCGCCGGGCGGGGGGGATAAACACAGATACGCAGTATTTT
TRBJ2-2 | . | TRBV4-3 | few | CASSQDKGFTRELFF | TGCGCCAGCAGCCAAGATAAAGGTTTTACAAGGGAGCTGTTTTTT
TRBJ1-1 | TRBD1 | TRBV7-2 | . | CASSPSRTGWNTEAFF | TGTGCCAGCAGCCCCAGTAGGACAGGGTGGAACACTGAAGCTTTCTTT
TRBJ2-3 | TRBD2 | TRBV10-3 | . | CASGALAGTTDTQYF | TGTGCCTCCGGGGCACTAGCGGGGACCACAGATACGCAGTATTTT
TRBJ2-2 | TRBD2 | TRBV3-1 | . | CASSKGNGRVTGELFF | TGTGCCAGCAGCAAAGGGAACGGGAGGGTCACCGGGGAGCTGTTTTTT
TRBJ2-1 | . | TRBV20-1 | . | CSARGDLKSDEQFF | TGCAGTGCTAGAGGGGACCTGAAGTCGGATGAGCAGTTCTTC
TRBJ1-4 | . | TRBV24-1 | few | CATSDPDPTGEKLFF | TGTGCCACCAGTGATCCAGATCCTACGGGGGAAAAACTGTTTTTT
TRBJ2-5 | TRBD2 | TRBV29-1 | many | CSTGGVQETQYF | TGCAGCACTGGGGGGGTCCAAGAGACCCAGTACTTC
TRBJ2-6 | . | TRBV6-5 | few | CASSFISSGANVLTF | TGTGCCAGCAGTTTTATAAGCTCTGGGGCCAACGTCCTGACTTTC
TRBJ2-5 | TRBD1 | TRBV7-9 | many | CASSPDRGETQYF | TGTGCCAGCAGCCCGGACAGGGGGGAGACCCAGTACTTC
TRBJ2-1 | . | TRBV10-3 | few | CAISEGQTNNEQFF | TGTGCCATCAGTGAGGGACAGACGAACAATGAGCAGTTCTTC
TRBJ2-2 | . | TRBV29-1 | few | CSVEGFENTGELFF | TGCAGCGTTGAGGGGTTCGAGAACACCGGGGAGCTGTTTTTT
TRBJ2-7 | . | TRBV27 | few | CASSKRRSYEQYF | TGTGCCAGCTCGAAGAGACGGAGCTACGAGCAGTACTTC
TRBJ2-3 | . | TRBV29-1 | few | CSVGGLSQWGTDTQYF | TGCAGCGTTGGGGGCCTATCGCAGTGGGGCACAGATACGCAGTATTTT
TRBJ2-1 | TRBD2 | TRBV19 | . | CATGSTGGYNEQFF | TGTGCCACCGGGAGCACGGGGGGTTACAATGAGCAGTTCTTC
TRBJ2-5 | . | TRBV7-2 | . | CASSLAVSGRPQETQYF | TGTGCCAGCAGCTTAGCGGTCTCGGGACGCCCACAAGAGACCCAGTACTTC
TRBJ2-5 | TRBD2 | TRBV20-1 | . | CSAVIREDQETQYF | TGCAGTGCCGTTATTCGGGAGGACCAAGAGACCCAGTACTTC
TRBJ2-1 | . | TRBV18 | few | CASSPGCVF | TGTGCCAGCTCACCCGGATGCGTCTTC
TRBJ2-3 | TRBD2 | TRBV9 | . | CASSVAAGGTDTQYF | TGTGCCAGCAGCGTAGCTGCGGGAGGTACAGATACGCAGTATTTT
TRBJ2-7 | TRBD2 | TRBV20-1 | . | CSAHGTSGSYEQYF | TGCAGTGCTCACGGGACTAGCGGGTCCTACGAGCAGTACTTC
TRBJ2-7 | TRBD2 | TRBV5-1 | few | CASSQGASGGYEQYF | TGCGCCAGCAGCCAGGGCGCTAGCGGGGGTTACGAGCAGTACTTC
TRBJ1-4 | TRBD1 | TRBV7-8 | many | CASSARDRGFGLFF | TGTGCCAGCAGCGCCCGGGACAGGGGGTTCGGACTGTTTTTT
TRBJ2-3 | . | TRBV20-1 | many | CSAREGPGTQYF | TGCAGTGCTAGAGAGGGGCCGGGTACGCAGTATTTT
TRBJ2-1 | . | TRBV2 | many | CASSEEYEQFF | TGTGCCAGCAGTGAAGAGTATGAGCAGTTCTTC
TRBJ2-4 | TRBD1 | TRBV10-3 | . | CAISARQGLSKNIQYF | TGTGCCATCAGTGCCAGACAGGGATTAAGCAAAAACATTCAGTACTTC
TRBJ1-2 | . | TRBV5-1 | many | CASSPYGNLYGYTF | TGCGCCAGCAGCCCTTACGGAAACCTCTATGGCTACACCTTC
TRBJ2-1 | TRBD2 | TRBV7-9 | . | CASSLGSGLADNEQFF | TGTGCCAGCAGCTTAGGTTCGGGACTAGCGGACAATGAGCAGTTCTTC
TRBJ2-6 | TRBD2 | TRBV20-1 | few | CSAAGLRSGANVLTF | TGCAGTGCAGCGGGGCTTAGATCTGGGGCCAACGTCCTGACTTTC
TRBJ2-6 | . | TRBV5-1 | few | CASSLATGPFGANVLTF | TGCGCCAGCAGCTTGGCAACAGGGCCCTTCGGGGCCAACGTCCTGACTTTC
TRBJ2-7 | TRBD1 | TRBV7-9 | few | CASNDPGQYSYEQYF | TGTGCCAGCAACGACCCGGGACAGTACTCCTACGAGCAGTACTTC
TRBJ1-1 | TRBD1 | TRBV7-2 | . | CASSFGDRENTEAFF | TGTGCCAGCAGCTTTGGGGACAGGGAGAACACTGAAGCTTTCTTT
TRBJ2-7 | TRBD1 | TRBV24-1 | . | CATSDTGTGGIYEQYF | TGTGCCACCAGTGATACCGGGACAGGGGGGATATACGAGCAGTACTTC
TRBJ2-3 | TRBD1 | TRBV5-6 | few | CASSLAGTVWTDTQYF | TGTGCCAGCAGCTTGGCTGGGACAGTCTGGACAGATACGCAGTATTTT
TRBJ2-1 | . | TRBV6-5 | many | CASSYWDRANNEQFF | TGTGCCAGCAGTTACTGGGACCGGGCTAACAATGAGCAGTTCTTC
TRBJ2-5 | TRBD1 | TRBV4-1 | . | CASSQGDRVETQYF | TGCGCCAGCAGCCAAGGGGACAGGGTTGAGACCCAGTACTTC
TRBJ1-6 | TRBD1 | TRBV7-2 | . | CASSTTGGYNSPLHF | TGTGCCAGCAGCACCACAGGGGGATATAATTCACCCCTCCACTTT
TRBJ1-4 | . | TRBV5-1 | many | CASSPSGVNNEKLFF | TGCGCCAGCAGCCCCTCAGGGGTCAATAATGAAAAACTGTTTTTT
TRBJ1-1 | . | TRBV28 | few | CASSFGGGFDGRGAFF | TGTGCCAGCAGTTTTGGTGGGGGGTTTGATGGACGGGGTGCTTTCTTT
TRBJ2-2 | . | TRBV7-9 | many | CASSPPGERLNTGELFF | TGTGCCAGCAGCCCCCCAGGGGAGCGGTTGAACACCGGGGAGCTGTTTTTT
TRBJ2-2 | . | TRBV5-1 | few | CASSLAPSGELFF | TGCGCCAGCAGCCTCGCGCCCTCCGGGGAGCTGTTTTTT
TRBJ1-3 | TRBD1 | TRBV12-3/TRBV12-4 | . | CASIQTGWAGNTIYF | TGTGCCAGCATCCAGACAGGGTGGGCTGGAAACACCATATATTTT
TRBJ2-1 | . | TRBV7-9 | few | CASSLGVTGNNEQFF | TGTGCCAGCAGCTTAGGAGTGACAGGAAACAATGAGCAGTTCTTC
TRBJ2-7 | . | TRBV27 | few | CASRVQGTYEQYF | TGTGCCAGCCGAGTACAGGGTACCTACGAGCAGTACTTC
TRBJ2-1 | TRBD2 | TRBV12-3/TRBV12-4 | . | CASSLSTGGTYNEQFF | TGTGCCAGCAGTTTAAGCACGGGGGGGACCTACAATGAGCAGTTCTTC
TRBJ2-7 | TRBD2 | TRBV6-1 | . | CASSRGTSVSSYEQYF | TGTGCCAGCAGTAGGGGGACTAGCGTAAGCTCCTACGAGCAGTACTTC
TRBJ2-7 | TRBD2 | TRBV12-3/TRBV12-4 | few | CASSFMEGGVREQYF | TGTGCCAGCAGTTTTATGGAGGGAGGGGTCCGCGAGCAGTACTTC
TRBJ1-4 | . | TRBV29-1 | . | CSVETNSGEKLFF | TGCAGCGTTGAGACAAATTCGGGTGAAAAACTGTTTTTT
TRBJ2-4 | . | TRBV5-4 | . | CASSFGRGLAKNIQYF | TGTGCCAGCAGCTTCGGGCGGGGATTAGCCAAAAACATTCAGTACTTC
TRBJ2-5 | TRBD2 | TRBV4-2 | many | CASSQDLPGAGGQETQYF | TGTGCCAGCAGCCAAGATCTGCCGGGGGCGGGAGGTCAAGAGACCCAGTACTTC
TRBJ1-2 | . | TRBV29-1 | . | CSVEDSAPGYTF | TGCAGCGTTGAAGATTCGGCGCCCGGCTACACCTTC
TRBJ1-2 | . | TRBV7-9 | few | CASSLKSGAVGYTF | TGTGCCAGCAGCTTAAAGAGTGGAGCGGTTGGCTACACCTTC
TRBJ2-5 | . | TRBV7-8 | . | CASSLVGVGQETQYF | TGTGCCAGCAGCTTAGTTGGTGTGGGTCAAGAGACCCAGTACTTC
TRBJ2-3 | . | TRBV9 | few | CASSARADTQYF | TGTGCCAGCAGCGCTAGAGCAGATACGCAGTATTTT